This TCR beta chain was found in a study of response to subunit inactivated influenza vaccine. Findings and limits, study-wide: Each seasonal flu vaccination may recruit only limited new T cells, authors suggested.

The CDR3 is made up of 15 amino acids. V lost 5 bases to trimming and J lost 4 bases; unmatched junction nucleotides: 8. Germline CDR1 MNHEY, CDR2 SVGEGT. Details on this clonotype: What it recognizes is unknown.

TCRdb passed the RT-PCR reads through MiXCR, listing each CDR3 protein once. Of 500,000 to 750,000 distinct CDR3 sequences in the sample, around 13% are singletons; the top ten hold around 10%. Sequences were derived from PBMCs from blood, sampled 11 to 12 days after vaccination. The receptor was derived from a man in his fifties or sixties who received an inactivated influenza vaccine. This chain joins TRBV6-2 or TRBV6-3 and TRBJ2-5; 9 bases fit TRBD2. Here the CDR3 DNA reads TGTGCCAGCAGTACCCAGCGGGAGGACCGAGAGACCCAGTACTTC. Translating it yields CASSTQREDRETQYF.